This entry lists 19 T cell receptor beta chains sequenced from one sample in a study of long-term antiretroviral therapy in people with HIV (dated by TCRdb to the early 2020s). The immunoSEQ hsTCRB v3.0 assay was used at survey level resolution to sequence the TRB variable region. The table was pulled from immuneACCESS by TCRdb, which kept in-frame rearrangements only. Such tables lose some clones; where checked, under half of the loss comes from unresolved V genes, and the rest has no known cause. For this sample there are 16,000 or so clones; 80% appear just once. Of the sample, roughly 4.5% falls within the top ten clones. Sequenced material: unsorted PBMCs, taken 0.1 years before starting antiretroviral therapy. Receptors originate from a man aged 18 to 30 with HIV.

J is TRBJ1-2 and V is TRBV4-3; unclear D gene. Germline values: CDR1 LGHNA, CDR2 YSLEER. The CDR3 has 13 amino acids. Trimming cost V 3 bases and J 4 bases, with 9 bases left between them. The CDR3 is CASSHDYSYGYTF. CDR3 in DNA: TGCGCCAGCAGCCATGATTACAGCTATGGCTACACCTTC.

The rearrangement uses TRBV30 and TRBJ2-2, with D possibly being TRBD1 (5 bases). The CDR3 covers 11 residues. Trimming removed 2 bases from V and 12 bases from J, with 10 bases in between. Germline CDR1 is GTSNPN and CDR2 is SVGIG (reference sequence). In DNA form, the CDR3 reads TGTGCCTGGAGTATGATGGACAAGCTGTTTTTT. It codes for CAWSMMDKLFF.

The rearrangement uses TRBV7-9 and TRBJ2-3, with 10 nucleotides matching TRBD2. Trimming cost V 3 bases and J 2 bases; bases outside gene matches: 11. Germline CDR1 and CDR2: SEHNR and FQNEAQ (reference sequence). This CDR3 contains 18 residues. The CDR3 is CASSFILAGASDTDTQYF. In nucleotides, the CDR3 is TGTGCCAGCAGCTTTATCCTAGCGGGGGCCTCCGACACAGATACGCAGTATTTT.

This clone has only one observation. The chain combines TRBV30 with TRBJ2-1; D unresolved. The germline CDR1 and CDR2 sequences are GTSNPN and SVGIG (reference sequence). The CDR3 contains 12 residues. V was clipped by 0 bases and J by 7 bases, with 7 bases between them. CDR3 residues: CAWSVKRNEQFF. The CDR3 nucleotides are TGTGCCTGGAGTGTAAAGAGGAATGAGCAGTTCTTC.

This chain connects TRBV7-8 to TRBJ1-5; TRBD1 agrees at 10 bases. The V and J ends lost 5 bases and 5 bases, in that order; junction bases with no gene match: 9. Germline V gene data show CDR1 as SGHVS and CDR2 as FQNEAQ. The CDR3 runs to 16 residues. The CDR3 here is CASSQNPGQGYQPQHF. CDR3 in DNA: TGTGCCAGCAGCCAAAACCCGGGACAGGGGTATCAGCCCCAGCATTTT.

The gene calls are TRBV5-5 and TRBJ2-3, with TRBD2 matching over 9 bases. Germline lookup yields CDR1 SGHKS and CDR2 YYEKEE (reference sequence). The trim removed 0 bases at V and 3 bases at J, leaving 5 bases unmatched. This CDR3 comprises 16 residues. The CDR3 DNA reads TGTGCCAGCAGCTTGGGCGGGGGGGGATATACAGATACGCAGTATTTT. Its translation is CASSLGGGGYTDTQYF. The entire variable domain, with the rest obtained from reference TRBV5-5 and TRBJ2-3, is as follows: DAGVTQSPTHLIKTRGQQVTLRCSPISGHKSVSWYQQVLGQGPQFIFQYYEKEERGRGNFPDRFSARQFPNYSSELNVNALLLGDSALYLCASSLGGGGYTDTQYFGPGTRLTVL.

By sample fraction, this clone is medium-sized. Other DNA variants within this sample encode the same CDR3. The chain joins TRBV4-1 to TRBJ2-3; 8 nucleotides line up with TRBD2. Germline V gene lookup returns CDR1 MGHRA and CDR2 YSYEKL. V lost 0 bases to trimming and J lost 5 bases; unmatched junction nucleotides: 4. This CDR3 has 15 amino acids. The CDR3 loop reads CASSQESGRGDTQYF. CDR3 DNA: TGCGCCAGCAGCCAAGAGTCCGGGAGGGGAGATACGCAGTATTTT.

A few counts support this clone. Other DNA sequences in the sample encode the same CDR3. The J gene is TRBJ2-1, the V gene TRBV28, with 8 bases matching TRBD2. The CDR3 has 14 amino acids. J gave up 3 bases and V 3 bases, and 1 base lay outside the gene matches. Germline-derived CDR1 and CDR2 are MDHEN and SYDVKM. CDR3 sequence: CASSFAGGYNEQFF. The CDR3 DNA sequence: TGTGCCAGCAGTTTTGCGGGAGGCTACAATGAGCAGTTCTTC. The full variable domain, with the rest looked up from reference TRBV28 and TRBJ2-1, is DVKVTQSSRYLVKRTGEKVFLECVQDMDHENMFWYRQDPGLGLRLIYFSYDVKMKEKGDIPEGYSVSREKKERFSLILESASTNQTSMYLCASSFAGGYNEQFFGPGTRLTVL.

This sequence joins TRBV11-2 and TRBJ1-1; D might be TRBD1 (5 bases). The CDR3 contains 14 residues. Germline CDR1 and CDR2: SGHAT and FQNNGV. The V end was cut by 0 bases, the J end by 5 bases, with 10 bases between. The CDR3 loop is CASSLDRAVTEAFF. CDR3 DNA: TGTGCCAGCAGCTTAGACAGGGCGGTTACTGAAGCTTTCTTT. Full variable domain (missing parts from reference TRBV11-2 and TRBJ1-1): EAGVAQSPRYKIIEKRQSVAFWCNPISGHATLYWYQQILGQGPKLLIQFQNNGVVDDSQLPKDRFSAERLKGVDSTLKIQPAKLEDSAVYLCASSLDRAVTEAFFGQGTRLTVV.

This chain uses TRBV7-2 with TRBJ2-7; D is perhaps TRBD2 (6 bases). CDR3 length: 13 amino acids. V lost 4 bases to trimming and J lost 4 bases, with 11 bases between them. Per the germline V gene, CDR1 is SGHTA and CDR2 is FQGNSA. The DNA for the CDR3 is TGTGCCAGCAGCTCAATACGGGGGTACGAGCAGTACTTC. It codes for CASSSIRGYEQYF.

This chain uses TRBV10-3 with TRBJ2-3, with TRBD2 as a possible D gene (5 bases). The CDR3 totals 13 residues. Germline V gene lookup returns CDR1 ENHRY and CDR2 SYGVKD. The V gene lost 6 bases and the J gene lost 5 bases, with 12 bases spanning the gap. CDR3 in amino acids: CAIRAGGGDTQYF. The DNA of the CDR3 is TGTGCCATCAGGGCGGGCGGTGGAGATACGCAGTATTTT.

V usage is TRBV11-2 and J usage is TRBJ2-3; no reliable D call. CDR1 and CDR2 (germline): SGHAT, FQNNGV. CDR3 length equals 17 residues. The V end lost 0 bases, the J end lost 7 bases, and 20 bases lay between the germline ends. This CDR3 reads CASSLDRAAISRHTQYF. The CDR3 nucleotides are TGTGCCAGCAGCTTAGATAGGGCGGCCATTTCCAGGCATACGCAGTATTTT.

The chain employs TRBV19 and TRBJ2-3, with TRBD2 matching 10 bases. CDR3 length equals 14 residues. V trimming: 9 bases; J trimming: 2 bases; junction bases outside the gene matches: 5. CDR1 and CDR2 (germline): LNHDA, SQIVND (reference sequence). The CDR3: CASSLAGPTDTQYF. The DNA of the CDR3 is TGTGCCAGCTCACTAGCGGGACCCACAGATACGCAGTATTTT.

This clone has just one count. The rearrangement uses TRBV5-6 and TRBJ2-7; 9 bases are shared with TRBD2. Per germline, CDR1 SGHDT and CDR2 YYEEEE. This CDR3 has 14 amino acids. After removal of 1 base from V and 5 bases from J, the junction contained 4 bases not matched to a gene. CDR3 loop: CASSLISGSHEQYF. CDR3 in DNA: TGTGCCAGCAGCTTGATTAGCGGGAGCCACGAGCAGTACTTC.

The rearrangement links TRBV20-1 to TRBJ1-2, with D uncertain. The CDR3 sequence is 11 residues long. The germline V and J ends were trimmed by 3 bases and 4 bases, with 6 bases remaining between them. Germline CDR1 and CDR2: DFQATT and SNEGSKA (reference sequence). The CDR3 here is CSASGLYGYTF. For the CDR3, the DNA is TGCAGTGCTAGCGGGCTCTATGGCTACACCTTC.

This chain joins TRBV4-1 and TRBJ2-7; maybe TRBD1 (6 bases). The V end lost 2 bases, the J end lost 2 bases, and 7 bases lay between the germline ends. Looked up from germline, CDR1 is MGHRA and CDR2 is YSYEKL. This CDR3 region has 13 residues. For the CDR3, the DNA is TGCGCCAGCAGCCAACCAGGGGCCTACGAGCAGTACTTC. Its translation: CASSQPGAYEQYF.

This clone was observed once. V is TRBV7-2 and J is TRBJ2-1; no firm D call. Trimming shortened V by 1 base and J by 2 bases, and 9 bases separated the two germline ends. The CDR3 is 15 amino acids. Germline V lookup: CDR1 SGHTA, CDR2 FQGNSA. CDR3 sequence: CASSLVHAAYNEQFF. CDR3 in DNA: TGTGCCAGCAGCTTAGTCCATGCAGCCTACAATGAGCAGTTCTTC. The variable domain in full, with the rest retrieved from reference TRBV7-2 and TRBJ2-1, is GAGVSQSPSNKVTEKGKDVELRCDPISGHTALYWYRQSLGQGLEFLIYFQGNSAPDKSGLPSDRFSAERTGGSVSTLTIQRTQQEDSAVYLCASSLVHAAYNEQFFGPGTRLTVL.

The chain's CDR3 is CAWSDLGQGMSEQYF. CDR3 coding DNA: TGTGCCTGGAGTGACCTGGGACAGGGCATGAGCGAGCAGTACTTC. The V call is TRBV30, the J call TRBJ2-7, with 9 bases fitting TRBD1. V lost 1 base, J lost 6 bases, and 10 bases stayed unmatched. The CDR3 contains 15 residues. The germline V gene encodes CDR1 GTSNPN and CDR2 SVGIG (reference sequence).

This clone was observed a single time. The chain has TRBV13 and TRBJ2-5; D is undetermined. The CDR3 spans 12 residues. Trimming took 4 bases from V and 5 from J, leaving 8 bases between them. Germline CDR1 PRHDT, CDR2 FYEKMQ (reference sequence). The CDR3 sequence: CASSSLHETQYF. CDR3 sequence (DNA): TGTGCCAGCAGCTCACTTCACGAGACCCAGTACTTC.